These T cell receptor beta chains were read from a single sample in a study of blood T cell repertoires in COVID-19. Assay: immunoSEQ multiplex PCR; the TCRdb copy retains only in-frame clones and omits some. The sample comprises 110,000 or so clones, approximately 89% of which are singletons, and more than 5% rests with the top ten. Sequences were obtained from peripheral blood. The origin of the receptors is a woman aged 60-75 years with COVID-19, enrolled during active disease. CDR3s include the opening cysteine and the closing phenylalanine or tryptophan. The order of the fields is clone size, D gene, V gene, J gene, CDR3 protein, CDR3 DNA. The D gene is left open where the match is weak. Clone size, where shown, is once, few, many, or a class for clones that have expanded.

NA	TRBD1	TRBV7-9	TRBJ2-7	CASSTRDRGLDEQYF	TGTGCCAGCAGCACAAGGGACAGGGGGCTGGACGAGCAGTACTTC
NA	NA	TRBV21-1	TRBJ2-2	CASSKLGRKYLPRGLLNTGELFF	TGTGCCAGCAGCAAACTGGGGCGTAAGTACTTGCCCAGGGGGCTACTGAACACCGGGGAGCTGTTTTTT
NA	TRBD1	TRBV23-1	TRBJ1-1	CASSPHPGQGHTEAFF	TGCGCCAGCAGTCCGCATCCGGGACAGGGACACACTGAAGCTTTCTTT
NA	NA	TRBV7-3	TRBJ1-1	CASSLLAGSNTEAFF	TGTGCCAGCAGCCTCCTCGCAGGATCGAACACTGAAGCTTTCTTT
few	NA	TRBV5-6	TRBJ2-7	CASSRPGGRVYEQYF	TGTGCCAGCAGCCGCCCCGGGGGACGGGTGTACGAGCAGTACTTC
once	TRBD2	TRBV7-3	TRBJ2-3	CASSLIAGLADTQYF	TGTGCCAGCAGCTTAATAGCGGGGTTAGCAGATACGCAGTATTTT
NA	NA	TRBV27	TRBJ1-2	CATRGILGGYTF	TGTGCCACTAGGGGGATTTTGGGTGGCTACACCTTC
NA	NA	TRBV3-1/TRBV3-2	TRBJ2-5	CASSQDARGPSETQYF	TGTGCCAGCAGCCAAGATGCGAGAGGGCCTTCAGAGACCCAGTACTTC
NA	TRBD1	TRBV6-5	TRBJ1-2	CATTSGQYYGYTF	TGTGCCACAACTTCGGGACAGTACTATGGCTACACCTTC
NA	TRBD1	TRBV6-5	TRBJ1-2	CASNTGTGSYGYTF	TGTGCCAGCAATACCGGGACAGGGTCCTATGGCTACACCTTC
NA	TRBD1	TRBV7-9	TRBJ1-2	CASSLALTGADYGYTF	TGTGCCAGCAGCTTAGCCCTGACAGGGGCGGACTATGGCTACACCTTC
NA	TRBD1	TRBV3-1/TRBV3-2	TRBJ2-7	CASSQTQLVRDRGSYEQYF	TGTGCCAGCAGCCAAACTCAACTAGTTCGGGACAGGGGGTCCTACGAGCAGTACTTC
NA	TRBD1	TRBV7-9	TRBJ1-2	CASSRGQGEIYGYTF	TGTGCCAGCAGCCGGGGACAGGGGGAAATCTATGGCTACACCTTC
once	TRBD1	TRBV7-7	TRBJ2-5	CASSLDRGPGETQYF	TGTGCTAGCAGCCTCGACAGGGGGCCGGGGGAGACCCAGTACTTC
NA	TRBD1	TRBV5-6	TRBJ1-2	CASSRDSNYGYTF	TGTGCCAGCAGCCGGGACAGTAACTATGGCTACACCTTC
NA	TRBD2	TRBV7-6	TRBJ2-1	CASSWLGTSGKNEQFF	TGTGCCAGCAGCTGGTTAGGGACTAGCGGAAAGAATGAGCAGTTCTTC
NA	TRBD1	TRBV2	TRBJ2-2	CASSEGQGIAGELFF	TGTGCCAGCAGTGAGGGACAGGGTATAGCCGGGGAGCTGTTTTTT
NA	NA	TRBV6-6	TRBJ1-3	CASSGSFSGNTIYF	TGTGCCAGCAGCGGGTCCTTCTCTGGAAACACCATATATTTT
NA	TRBD2	TRBV27	TRBJ2-2	CASTPLAGGSGELFF	TGTGCCAGCACCCCTCTAGCGGGGGGCTCCGGGGAGCTGTTTTTT
NA	TRBD1	TRBV19	TRBJ1-1	CASSVDRGYTEAFF	TGTGCCAGTAGTGTGGACAGGGGGTACACTGAAGCTTTCTTT
once	NA	TRBV7-3	TRBJ2-5	CASSPGQPGETQYF	TGTGCCAGCAGCCCCGGACAGCCAGGGGAGACCCAGTACTTC
NA	NA	TRBV11-2	TRBJ2-7	CASSVGGYEQYF	TGTGCCAGCAGCGTAGGAGGATACGAGCAGTACTTC
NA	TRBD1	TRBV25-1	TRBJ1-2	CASSELGQGAFGYGYTF	TGTGCCAGCAGTGAATTAGGACAGGGGGCGTTTGGTTATGGCTACACCTTC
NA	TRBD1	TRBV5-1	TRBJ1-2	CASSRATGTDYGYTF	TGCGCCAGCAGTCGAGCTACCGGGACAGATTATGGCTACACCTTC
NA	NA	TRBV3-1/TRBV3-2	TRBJ1-5	CASSQAPTVNNQPQHF	TGTGCCAGCAGCCAAGCTCCCACAGTGAATAATCAGCCCCAGCATTTT
NA	TRBD2	TRBV6-5	TRBJ2-7	CASSYSASGPLGEQYF	TGTGCCAGCAGTTACTCGGCTAGCGGGCCTCTCGGGGAGCAGTACTTC
NA	TRBD1	TRBV19	TRBJ2-7	CASNPGGTGKSYEQYF	TGTGCCAGTAACCCAGGGGGGACAGGTAAATCCTACGAGCAGTACTTC
NA	TRBD1	TRBV2	TRBJ2-7	CASSQTGGNDEQYF	TGTGCCAGCAGCCAGACAGGGGGAAACGACGAGCAGTACTTC
NA	TRBD1	TRBV27	TRBJ2-7	CASSLLGQDFPYEQYF	TGTGCCAGCAGTTTACTTGGACAGGATTTCCCCTACGAGCAGTACTTC
NA	NA	TRBV28	TRBJ2-7	CATRGGGETHEQYF	TGTGCCACCAGGGGTGGCGGGGAGACCCACGAGCAGTACTTC
once	NA	TRBV5-1	TRBJ1-1	CASSLVQGTEAFF	TGCGCCAGCAGCTTGGTACAGGGCACTGAAGCTTTCTTT
NA	TRBD2	TRBV7-3	TRBJ2-3	CASSPKTSGGLRSTDTQYF	TGTGCCAGCAGCCCCAAGACTAGCGGGGGGCTCCGGTCCACAGATACGCAGTATTTT
NA	NA	TRBV24-1	TRBJ1-5	CATSDLGGQLSRPQHF	TGTGCCACCAGTGATTTAGGAGGGCAGTTGAGTCGGCCCCAGCATTTT
once	NA	TRBV2	TRBJ2-1	CATTPRGASYNEQFF	TGTGCCACCACCCCACGGGGGGCCTCCTACAATGAGCAGTTCTTC
NA	NA	TRBV4-1	TRBJ1-2	CASSQDDGSRSMDGYTF	TGCGCCAGCAGCCAAGATGACGGGTCTCGGAGTATGGATGGCTACACCTTC
NA	NA	TRBV6-5	TRBJ2-1	CASSYRSWGREQFF	TGTGCCAGCAGTTACAGGAGCTGGGGGCGGGAGCAGTTCTTC